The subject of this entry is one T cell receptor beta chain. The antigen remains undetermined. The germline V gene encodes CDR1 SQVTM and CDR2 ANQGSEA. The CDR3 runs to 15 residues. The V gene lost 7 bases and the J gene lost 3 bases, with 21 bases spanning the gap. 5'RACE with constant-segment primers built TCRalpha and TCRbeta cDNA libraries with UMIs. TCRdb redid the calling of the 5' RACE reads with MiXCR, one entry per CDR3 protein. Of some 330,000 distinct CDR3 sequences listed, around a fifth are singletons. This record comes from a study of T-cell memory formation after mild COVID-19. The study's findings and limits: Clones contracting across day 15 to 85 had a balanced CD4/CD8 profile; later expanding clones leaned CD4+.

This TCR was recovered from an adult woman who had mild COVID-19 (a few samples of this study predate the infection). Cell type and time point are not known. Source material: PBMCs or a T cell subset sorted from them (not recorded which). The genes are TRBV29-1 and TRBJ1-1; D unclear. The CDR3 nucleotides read TGCAGCGGCTCCTCTGTAGGGATTTGGGACACTGAAGCTTTCTTT. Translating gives CSGSSVGIWDTEAFF.